This TCR beta chain was retrieved from a study of blood T cell repertoires in COVID-19. Study-level background: The United States, Italy and Spain supplied acute and convalescent COVID-19 samples. In each case, the material was cDNA or gDNA derived from T cells, B-cell-depleted T cells, or PBMCs.

Original methodology: The authors estimated nucleated cell counts from reference gene primer amplification. Libraries were prepared by immunoSEQ multiplex PCR; TCRdb keeps only in-frame clonotypes and omits some of them. D and trimming come from the DNA, and the V and J calls and clone size come from that table. The table records 180,000 or so clones, approximately 80% of them present only once. Germline CDR1 and CDR2: SEHNR and FQNEAQ (reference sequence). V was cut by 1 base and J by 7 bases, with 7 bases left in between. The CDR3 contains 12 residues. This sequence joins TRBV7-9 and TRBJ1-2; the D is unclear. This clonotype was obtained from a woman in her fifties or sixties with active or convalescent COVID-19. Material: peripheral blood. The CDR3 coding sequence is TGTGCCAGCAGCTTAGGCGAAGTTGGCTACACCTTC. This sequence encodes CASSLGEVGYTF.